This entry describes one T cell receptor beta chain. Using immunoSEQ multiplex PCR, the repertoire was profiled, and TCRdb retains in-frame clones only, with some absent. The data show approximately 130,000 clones, 93% seen once. The data derive from a study of T cell changes during pregnancy in multiple sclerosis. Trimming took 4 bases from V and 3 from J, leaving 14 bases between them. This CDR3 has 14 residues. Germline loops: CDR1 SQVTM, CDR2 ANQGSEA. Sequenced here: peripheral blood, sampled before pregnancy. This chain connects TRBV29-1 to TRBJ2-3; the D gene is possibly TRBD1 (6 bases). The TCR originated in a female donor with multiple sclerosis, enrolled in a pregnancy study. CDR3 DNA: TGCAGCGTTGCCTCGACAGGTTCAACAGATACGCAGTATTTT. Translating gives CSVASTGSTDTQYF.